Shown below are 4 T cell receptor beta chains from a single sample sequenced in a study of OX40 agonist ivuxolimab in advanced cancers. Measured with immunoSEQ multiplex PCR; TCRdb has only the in-frame clones, and not every one. The sample contains approximately 88,000 clones, about 88% of which appear only once. Specimen: CD4+ or CD8+ T cells sorted from blood, collected in a trial of the OX40 agonist ivuxolimab. These receptor sequences come from an adult with an advanced solid tumor such as melanoma, head and neck, liver or kidney cancer.

The V call is TRBV29-1, the J call TRBJ2-2, with D hard to call. Germline CDR1 SQVTM, CDR2 ANQGSEA. The CDR3 is made up of 12 amino acids. V lost 7 bases to trimming and J lost 1 base, with 7 bases between them. The CDR3 DNA follows: TGCAGCGGGGCACGGAACACCGGGGAGCTGTTTTTT. Translated: CSGARNTGELFF.

The CDR3 is CASSLVLELVDTGELFF. CDR3 coding DNA: TGCGCCAGCAGCTTGGTTCTGGAGCTGGTCGACACCGGGGAGCTGTTTTTT. The genes are TRBV5-1 and TRBJ2-2, with unresolved D. From germline, CDR1 is SGHRS and CDR2 YFSETQ. V shed 0 bases and J shed 3 bases, with 15 bases lying between them. CDR3 length equals 17 residues.

This chain joins TRBV11-2 and TRBJ2-6; TRBD1 is a possible D gene (5 bases). CDR1 is SGHAT, CDR2 FQNNGV, per germline. The CDR3 loop spans 16 amino acids. Trimming shortened V by 3 bases and J by 2 bases, and 11 bases separated the two germline ends. The CDR3 DNA reads TGTGCCAGCAGCTTGGGGCCGGGTCCTGGGGCCAACGTCCTGACTTTC. Translation gives CASSLGPGPGANVLTF.

This chain links TRBV7-9 with TRBJ2-7, with D hard to call. This CDR3 is 14 amino acids long. Germline V gene lookup returns CDR1 SEHNR and CDR2 FQNEAQ (reference sequence). Trimming took 3 bases from V and 0 from J, leaving 9 bases between them. This CDR3 is CASSLVTSSYEQYF. The CDR3 nucleotides read TGTGCCAGCAGCTTGGTGACATCCTCCTACGAGCAGTACTTC.